A selection of T cell receptor beta chains follows, all from one sample in a study of cytomegalovirus exposure and HLA in healthy donors. The data were produced by immunoSEQ multiplex PCR, yet TCRdb's version contains in-frame clones alone and is incomplete. Counted here are about 110,000 clones, around four fifths occurring once; the ten biggest clones make up 1.6%. Sequenced material: PBMCs. The receptors here all came from a man aged 50-60 years in good health and CMV-seronegative. The CDR3 runs from the conserved cysteine through the conserved F or W. Fields, in order: clone size, J gene, V gene, D gene, CDR3 protein, CDR3 DNA. A D gene is named only where the DNA matches it firmly. Only some rows state a clone size, as once, few, many or a class for expanded clones.

few | TRBJ1-1 | TRBV19 | - | CASWRREASTEAFF | TGTGCCAGTTGGCGAAGGGAGGCGAGCACTGAAGCTTTCTTT
- | TRBJ1-1 | TRBV18 | - | CASSGGANTEAFF | TGTGCCAGCTCTGGGGGCGCGAACACTGAAGCTTTCTTT
- | TRBJ1-5 | TRBV7-9 | - | CASSRGVQPQHF | TGTGCCAGCAGCCGCGGAGTTCAGCCCCAGCATTTT
few | TRBJ1-6 | TRBV9 | - | CASSGSVGGGSPLHF | TGTGCCAGCAGCGGTTCGGTCGGAGGAGGTTCACCCCTCCACTTT
few | TRBJ2-5 | TRBV11-2 | TRBD2 | CASSSLTSGQETQYF | TGTGCCAGCAGCTCGTTAACTAGCGGCCAAGAGACCCAGTACTTC
- | TRBJ1-2 | TRBV19 | - | CASSIAGGDLSGYTF | TGTGCCAGTAGTATAGCTGGGGGCGATTTATCGGGCTACACCTTC
- | TRBJ1-2 | TRBV30 | - | CAWSGQEGDGYTF | TGTGCCTGGAGTGGCCAAGAGGGGGACGGCTACACCTTC
few | TRBJ1-2 | TRBV7-2 | - | CASSYDKNYGYTF | TGTGCCAGCAGCTATGACAAAAACTATGGCTACACCTTC
- | TRBJ2-5 | TRBV7-2 | - | CASSLARQETQYF | TGTGCCAGCAGCTTAGCGCGTCAAGAGACCCAGTACTTC
- | TRBJ1-1 | TRBV28 | TRBD1 | CASSLQTGVITEAFF | TGTGCCAGCAGTTTACAGACAGGGGTGATCACTGAAGCTTTCTTT
- | TRBJ2-5 | TRBV19 | TRBD1 | CASSPGQLQETQYF | TGTGCCAGTAGTCCGGGACAGTTGCAAGAGACCCAGTACTTC
- | TRBJ1-2 | TRBV11-2 | - | CASSLERRLGSGYTF | TGTGCCAGCAGCTTAGAGAGGCGCCTGGGGAGTGGCTACACCTTC
- | TRBJ2-6 | TRBV15 | TRBD1 | CATSRDREAGANVLTF | TGTGCCACCAGCAGGGACAGGGAGGCTGGGGCCAACGTCCTGACTTTC
- | TRBJ1-6 | TRBV5-5 | - | CASSSGTLSSYNSPLHF | TGTGCCAGCAGCAGCGGGACGTTGAGCTCCTATAATTCACCCCTCCACTTT
- | TRBJ2-2 | TRBV11-2 | - | CASSFRRANTGELFF | TGTGCCAGCAGCTTTAGGAGAGCGAACACCGGGGAGCTGTTTTTT
- | TRBJ2-5 | TRBV6-1 | - | CASSEVGGRQETQYF | TGTGCCAGCAGTGAAGTGGGGGGACGCCAAGAGACCCAGTACTTC
- | TRBJ1-1 | TRBV11-3 | - | CASSREINTEAFF | TGTGCCAGCAGTCGAGAAATTAACACTGAAGCTTTCTTT
- | TRBJ1-2 | TRBV9 | TRBD1 | CASSVGTGDYGYTF | TGTGCCAGCAGCGTCGGGACAGGGGACTATGGCTACACCTTC
few | TRBJ1-6 | TRBV19 | TRBD1 | CASRDRENSPLHF | TGTGCCAGCCGGGACAGGGAAAATTCACCCCTCCACTTT
- | TRBJ1-6 | TRBV5-1 | TRBD1 | CASSMGQGMESPLHF | TGCGCCAGCAGCATGGGACAGGGAATGGAGTCACCCCTCCACTTT
few | TRBJ1-4 | TRBV5-4 | - | CASSFATGGGEKLFF | TGTGCCAGCAGCTTCGCGACAGGCGGAGGTGAAAAACTGTTTTTT
- | TRBJ1-5 | TRBV7-9 | TRBD1 | CASSWGTGHNQPQHF | TGTGCCAGCAGTTGGGGGACAGGTCACAATCAGCCCCAGCATTTT
- | TRBJ2-5 | TRBV10-3 | TRBD1 | CAISEGQGAETQYF | TGTGCCATCAGTGAGGGCCAGGGGGCCGAGACCCAGTACTTC
- | TRBJ1-2 | TRBV7-9 | - | CASSQRSDQGYTF | TGTGCCAGCAGCCAGAGGTCGGATCAAGGCTACACCTTC
- | TRBJ1-6 | TRBV29-1 | - | CSVAQERGSPLHF | TGCAGCGTTGCACAGGAAAGGGGGTCACCCCTCCACTTT
- | TRBJ1-5 | TRBV6-1 | TRBD1 | CATKTGIGSNQPQHF | TGTGCCACAAAGACAGGGATTGGATCCAATCAGCCCCAGCATTTT
- | TRBJ2-7 | TRBV30 | - | CAWAYSYEQYF | TGTGCCTGGGCCTACTCCTACGAGCAGTACTTC
- | TRBJ2-5 | TRBV2 | - | CASSGALQETQYF | TGTGCCAGCAGTGGGGCTCTCCAAGAGACCCAGTACTTC
- | TRBJ2-5 | TRBV5-1 | - | CASSLGQGPETQYF | TGCGCCAGCAGCTTGGGGCAGGGCCCGGAGACCCAGTACTTC
- | TRBJ1-6 | TRBV2 | TRBD1 | CASSETRTGDASPLHF | TGTGCCAGCAGTGAAACACGGACAGGGGATGCTTCACCCCTCCACTTT
- | TRBJ1-2 | TRBV7-2 | - | CASSPQATTNYGYTF | TGTGCCAGCAGCCCTCAGGCGACAACTAACTATGGCTACACCTTC
- | TRBJ2-5 | TRBV14 | TRBD2 | CASSQGRGGQETQYF | TGTGCCAGCAGCCAAGGACGGGGGGGACAAGAGACCCAGTACTTC
- | TRBJ1-1 | TRBV21-1 | - | CASSACVRTGGTEAFF | TGTGCCAGCAGCGCTTGTGTGAGGACGGGAGGGACTGAAGCTTTCTTT
- | TRBJ2-3 | TRBV5-1 | - | CASSLVSGTDTQYF | TGCGCCAGCAGCTTGGTTTCGGGCACAGATACGCAGTATTTT
- | TRBJ1-2 | TRBV6-1 | - | CASSVRIVRRGTSNYGYTF | TGTGCCAGCAGTGTCCGAATTGTTCGTCGGGGAACTTCTAACTATGGCTACACCTTC
- | TRBJ2-1 | TRBV5-1 | TRBD1 | CASSSGQGYREQFF | TGCGCCAGCAGCTCGGGACAGGGTTACAGGGAGCAGTTCTTC
- | TRBJ1-1 | TRBV4-1 | - | CASSQGYSEAFF | TGCGCCAGCAGCCAAGGGTACTCTGAAGCTTTCTTT
- | TRBJ1-4 | TRBV5-4 | TRBD1 | CASSRDRGGKLFF | TGTGCCAGCAGCCGGGACAGGGGAGGCAAACTGTTTTTT
- | TRBJ2-1 | TRBV30 | TRBD1 | CAWSVEGQGYNEQFF | TGTGCCTGGAGTGTAGAGGGACAGGGGTACAATGAGCAGTTCTTC
- | TRBJ2-1 | TRBV6-1 | TRBD1 | CASSFTGVSDEQFF | TGTGCCAGCAGTTTTACAGGGGTTAGCGATGAGCAGTTCTTC
- | TRBJ2-1 | TRBV7-8 | TRBD2 | CASSTSGPSSYNEQFF | TGTGCCAGCAGCACTAGCGGGCCCAGCTCCTACAATGAGCAGTTCTTC
- | TRBJ2-3 | TRBV25-1 | - | CASSPPGLSSPDTQYF | TGTGCCAGCAGTCCACCGGGACTTAGTAGCCCAGATACGCAGTATTTT
- | TRBJ1-1 | TRBV19 | TRBD1 | CASRQGEGHTEAFF | TGTGCCAGTCGACAGGGGGAAGGGCACACTGAAGCTTTCTTT
- | TRBJ1-2 | TRBV7-9 | - | CASSSDSPSGGYTF | TGTGCCAGCAGCTCGGATAGTCCCTCGGGAGGCTACACCTTC
- | TRBJ1-2 | TRBV27 | - | CAGERWWPYGYTF | TGTGCCGGAGAGCGTTGGTGGCCCTATGGCTACACCTTC
medium-sized | TRBJ1-2 | TRBV7-2 | - | CASSLVGGSRGGYTF | TGTGCCAGCAGCTTGGTCGGGGGATCGCGGGGAGGCTACACCTTC
- | TRBJ1-5 | TRBV7-2 | - | CASSTRGSNQPQHF | TGTGCCAGCAGCACGCGGGGGAGCAATCAGCCCCAGCATTTT
- | TRBJ1-1 | TRBV29-1 | TRBD1 | CSVERGPNTEAFF | TGCAGCGTTGAAAGGGGGCCTAACACTGAAGCTTTCTTT